What follows is one T cell receptor beta chain and its context. Its antigen is not identified. Sequencing was performed with immunoSEQ multiplex PCR; in TCRdb, only in-frame clones are kept and a portion is missing. Here the sample spans 4,800 or so clones, roughly two thirds being singletons. This entry belongs to a study of CD4+ T cells in melanoma. Whole-study results and caveats: CD8+ T cell, macrophage and B cell function reportedly correlated with neoantigen-specific CD4+ T cells.

The CDR3 has 13 residues. Germline V gene sequence: CDR1 KGHDR, CDR2 SFDVKD. V was clipped by 4 bases and J by 8 bases; unmatched bases: 4. Sequencing used cells from a culture (not recorded whether cultured in vitro). The chain combines TRBV24-1 with TRBJ2-1, with TRBD1 identical over 7 bases. The source of this sequence is a human donor with melanoma. CDR3 sequence: CATSDTGVDEQFF. The CDR3 DNA reads as TGTGCCACCAGTGACACAGGGGTCGATGAGCAGTTCTTC.